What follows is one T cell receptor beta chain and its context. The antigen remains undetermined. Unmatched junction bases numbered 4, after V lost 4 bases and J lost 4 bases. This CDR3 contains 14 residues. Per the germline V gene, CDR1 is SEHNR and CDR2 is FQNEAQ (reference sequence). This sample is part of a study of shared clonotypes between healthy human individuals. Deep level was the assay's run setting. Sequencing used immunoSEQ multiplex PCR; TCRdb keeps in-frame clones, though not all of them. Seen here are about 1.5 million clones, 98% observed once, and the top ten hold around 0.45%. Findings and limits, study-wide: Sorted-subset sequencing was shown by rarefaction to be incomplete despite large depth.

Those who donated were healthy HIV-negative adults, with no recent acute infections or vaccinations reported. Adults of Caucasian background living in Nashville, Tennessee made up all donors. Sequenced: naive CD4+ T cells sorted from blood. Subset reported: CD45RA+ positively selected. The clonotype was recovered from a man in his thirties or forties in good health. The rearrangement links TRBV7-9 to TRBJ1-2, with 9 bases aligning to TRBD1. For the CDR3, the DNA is TGTGCCAGCAGCTACGGGGACAGGGCCTATGGCTACACCTTC. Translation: CASSYGDRAYGYTF.